This T cell receptor (beta chain) was recovered during a study of CD8+ T cells in alopecia areata. Study information: People stayed on tofacitinib for 6 to 18 months, then stopped the drug for 6 months.

RNA, once extracted, was reverse transcribed into cDNA for use as the sequencing template. Produced via immunoSEQ multiplex PCR; TCRdb's table is partial and in-frame only. The sample comprises around 180,000 clones, 64% of which are singletons, and 1.3% rests with the top ten. With V trimmed by 3 bases and J by 3 bases, 13 bases remained unmatched. CDR3 length: 18 amino acids. Germline loops: CDR1 SGHVS, CDR2 FNYEAQ. Treatment reported: oral pan-JAK inhibitor, 5-10 mg twice daily. The chain combines TRBV7-6 with TRBJ2-3; 9 positions agree with TRBD2. The sample consisted of CD4+ T cells sorted from blood, taken around week 47, from a patient treated with tofacitinib. The TCR was taken from a human donor with alopecia areata. The CDR3 nucleotides are TGTGCCAGCAGCTTGCGAGCCTTTCTAGCGGGGACAACAGATACGCAGTATTTT. The encoded protein is CASSLRAFLAGTTDTQYF.